These 32 T cell receptor beta chains share one sample of origin, sequenced in a study of shared clonotypes between healthy human individuals. Repertoires were generated with immunoSEQ multiplex PCR, while TCRdb's copy carries only in-frame clones and drops some. Of approximately 1,500,000 clones in the sample, roughly 95% are singletons; the top ten hold roughly 1.2%. The sequenced material came from naive CD4+ T cells sorted from blood. Subset reported: CD45RA+ positively selected. The receptors derive from a man under 40 in good health.

This chain uses TRBV10-3 with TRBJ2-6; a possible D gene is TRBD1 (6 bases). Trimming removed 4 bases from V and 0 bases from J, with 13 bases in between. CDR3 length equals 17 residues. Looked up from germline, CDR1 is ENHRY and CDR2 is SYGVKD. The CDR3 DNA follows: TGTGCCATCAGTGTAGCCAGGGGTGGCTCTGGGGCCAACGTCCTGACTTTC. Translation: CAISVARGGSGANVLTF.

The gene calls are TRBV6-6 and TRBJ2-1; D may match TRBD1 or TRBD2 (5 bases each). The length of the CDR3 is 16 residues. V shed 4 bases and J shed 0 bases, with 13 bases lying between them. Looked up from germline, CDR1 is MNHNY and CDR2 is SVGAGI (reference sequence). The DNA of the CDR3 is TGTGCCAGCAGTTCGAGGACAAGCGGCTCCTACAATGAGCAGTTCTTC. Translation gives CASSSRTSGSYNEQFF.

The genes are TRBV7-9 and TRBJ2-5; perhaps TRBD2 as D (5 bases). Germline V gene lookup returns CDR1 SEHNR and CDR2 FQNEAQ (reference sequence). The CDR3 has 13 amino acids. Trimming removed 1 base at V and 5 bases at J, with 8 bases between. DNA of the CDR3: TGTGCCAGCAGCTTAGGCGGGTTCGAGACCCAGTACTTC. Protein: CASSLGGFETQYF.

The chain couples TRBV7-9 to TRBJ2-5; D may be TRBD2 (5 bases). Trimming took 4 bases from V and 5 from J, leaving 11 bases between them. The germline gives CDR1 SEHNR, CDR2 FQNEAQ (reference sequence). The CDR3 runs 13 residues. The CDR3 DNA is TGTGCCAGCAGCTGGAACGGCGGGGAGACCCAGTACTTC. It encodes CASSWNGGETQYF.

This sequence joins TRBV5-4 and TRBJ2-5; D might be TRBD1 (6 bases). The CDR3 runs to 14 residues. V was cut by 0 bases and J by 4 bases, with 10 bases left in between. Per germline, CDR1 SGHNT and CDR2 YYREEE (reference sequence). The DNA of the CDR3 is TGTGCCAGCAGCTTGGACAGGGTAAGAGAGACCCAGTACTTC. Translating it yields CASSLDRVRETQYF.

CDR3 in DNA: TGTGCCAGCAATGTACAGGGGGCTGTAGGCTACACCTTC. Encoded protein: CASNVQGAVGYTF. The rearrangement uses TRBV28 and TRBJ1-2; 9 bases fit TRBD1. CDR3 length: 13 amino acids. Looked up from germline, CDR1 is MDHEN and CDR2 is SYDVKM. The junction had 8 bases not matched to a gene; V was cut back by 7 bases and J by 8 bases.

The rearrangement links TRBV7-6 to TRBJ1-2; TRBD1 aligns across 7 bases. The CDR3 runs 13 residues. CDR1 is SGHVS and CDR2 is FNYEAQ in the germline V gene. J was trimmed by 3 bases and V by 5 bases; bases with no gene match: 3. CDR3 loop: CASSPGTDYGYTF. The CDR3 nucleotides are TGTGCCAGCAGCCCCGGGACAGACTATGGCTACACCTTC.

V usage is TRBV2 and J usage is TRBJ2-2; 7 bases align to TRBD2. The CDR3 spans 15 residues. Germline CDR1 and CDR2: SNHLY and FYNNEI. V shed 8 bases, J shed 0 bases, and the junction held 6 bases outside the gene matches. CDR3 coding DNA: TGTGCCAGCGCTCGGGACTATTCGAACACCGGGGAGCTGTTTTTT. Protein: CASARDYSNTGELFF.

The chain uses TRBV25-1 and TRBJ1-1; D is possibly TRBD1 (5 bases). This CDR3 comprises 11 residues. Germline values: CDR1 MGHDK, CDR2 SYGVNS. The germline V and J ends were trimmed by 7 bases and 11 bases, with 14 bases remaining between them. CDR3 region: CASTIWGVAFF. The CDR3 bases are TGTGCCAGCACCATCTGGGGGGTGGCTTTCTTT. The full variable domain, in which reference TRBV25-1 and TRBJ1-1 provide the parts outside the CDR3, is EADIYQTPRYLVIGTGKKITLECSQTMGHDKMYWYQQDPGMELHLIHYSYGVNSTEKGDLSSESTVSRIRTEHFPLTLESARPSHTSQYLCASTIWGVAFFGQGTRLTVV.

The count of this clone is one. The chain recombines TRBV7-8 with TRBJ2-5; D is unresolved. The CDR3 is 15 residues long. Germline CDR1 is SGHVS and CDR2 is FQNEAQ. Trimming took 1 base from V and 0 from J, leaving 9 bases between them. The CDR3 DNA reads as TGTGCCAGCAGCTTAGAGGTCAGGTACCAAGAGACCCAGTACTTC. Translation gives CASSLEVRYQETQYF.

V usage is TRBV18 and J usage is TRBJ2-7, with D hard to call. The CDR3 spans 14 residues. The germline V gene has CDR1 KGHSH and CDR2 LQKENI. V lost 2 bases and J lost 1, with 9 bases in between. CDR3 nucleotide sequence: TGTGCCAGCTCACCAAAAAGGGATTCCTACGAGCAGTACTTC. It specifies CASSPKRDSYEQYF.

A remark on this clone: This same CDR3 is encoded by further DNA sequences in the sample. The chain has TRBV5-1 and TRBJ2-3; 8 bases align to TRBD1. The germline V gene has CDR1 SGHRS and CDR2 YFSETQ. Trimming at V came to 1 base and at J to 4 bases, leaving 2 bases not matched to a gene. CDR3 length equals 14 residues. The CDR3 bases are TGCGCCAGCAGCTTGCGGACAGGGCCAGATACGCAGTATTTT. Translating it yields CASSLRTGPDTQYF.

V usage is TRBV19 and J usage is TRBJ1-1, with D maybe TRBD1 (5 bases). The V end was cut by 5 bases, the J end by 4 bases, with 14 bases between. This CDR3 contains 14 residues. Germline loops: CDR1 LNHDA, CDR2 SQIVND (reference sequence). The CDR3 loop is CASSAPGLRTEAFF. The DNA of the CDR3 is TGTGCCAGTAGTGCCCCAGGGTTGCGCACTGAAGCTTTCTTT.

This chain joins TRBV29-1 and TRBJ1-2; 9 positions agree with TRBD1. This CDR3 comprises 15 residues. Germline-derived CDR1 and CDR2 are SQVTM and ANQGSEA. After removal of 0 bases from V and 8 bases from J, the junction contained 10 bases not matched to a gene. The CDR3 is CSVEDPGQGYGGYTF. CDR3 nucleotide sequence: TGCAGCGTTGAAGATCCGGGACAGGGCTATGGGGGCTACACCTTC.

Of note for this clone: The sample contains more than one DNA sequence encoding this CDR3. The rearrangement joins TRBV19 to TRBJ2-2; D not resolved. Germline V CDR1 and CDR2: LNHDA, SQIVND (reference sequence). This CDR3 is built from 13 residues. With 4 bases removed from V and 0 bases from J, the gap between germline ends came to 3 bases. The CDR3 nucleotides are TGTGCCAGTAGTACTCCGAACACCGGGGAGCTGTTTTTT. Translated: CASSTPNTGELFF.

This chain joins TRBV10-3 and TRBJ2-7; D perhaps matches TRBD1 (5 bases). Germline loops: CDR1 ENHRY, CDR2 SYGVKD. The V end lost 1 base, the J end lost 3 bases, and 10 bases lay between the germline ends. CDR3 length equals 14 residues. Here the CDR3 DNA reads TGTGCCATCAGTGAGTGGGGCAAAAACTACGAGCAGTACTTC. Translated, it gives CAISEWGKNYEQYF.

The CDR3 sequence is CASRFRGPNTEAFF. DNA for the CDR3: TGTGCCAGCAGGTTCAGGGGACCGAACACTGAAGCTTTCTTT. The chain is built from TRBV6-1 and TRBJ1-1, with a weak D call TRBD1 (6 bases). With 6 bases removed from V and 1 base from J, the gap between germline ends came to 12 bases. Germline CDR1 reads MNHNS; CDR2 reads SASEGT. This CDR3 comprises 14 residues.

V and J are TRBV2 and TRBJ2-3; D uncertain. Germline V gene data show CDR1 as SNHLY and CDR2 as FYNNEI. Trimming pared 3 bases from V and 6 bases from J, leaving 16 bases between. The CDR3 contains 15 residues. As DNA, the CDR3 is TGTGCCAGCAGTGAGGCCCCCTTCACGAGGGATACGCAGTATTTT. Protein: CASSEAPFTRDTQYF.

The rearrangement uses TRBV5-4 and TRBJ2-2; no firm D call. The CDR3 runs 15 residues. With 4 bases removed from V and 3 bases from J, the gap between germline ends came to 13 bases. The germline CDR1 and CDR2 sequences are SGHNT and YYREEE (reference sequence). The DNA of the CDR3 is TGTGCCAGCAGCACCTCTCCCTACCACACCGGGGAGCTGTTTTTT. This sequence encodes CASSTSPYHTGELFF.

The chain combines TRBV5-5 with TRBJ1-1; D is ambiguous. Germline CDR1 and CDR2: SGHKS and YYEKEE (reference sequence). CDR3 size: 15 residues. Trimming removed 3 bases at V and 0 bases at J, with 12 bases between. In nucleotides, the CDR3 is TGTGCCAGCAGCTACCAAGGACCGCTGAACACTGAAGCTTTCTTT. Its protein is CASSYQGPLNTEAFF.

V usage is TRBV5-4 and J usage is TRBJ2-1; 7 bases fit TRBD2. CDR1 and CDR2 from the germline V gene are SGHNT and YYREEE (reference sequence). The CDR3 contains 15 residues. Germline trimming cut 0 bases from V and 4 bases from J; bases unmatched to any gene: 4. The CDR3 DNA reads as TGTGCCAGCAGCTTGGAAGGGAGGGCTTACAATGAGCAGTTCTTC. Protein sequence: CASSLEGRAYNEQFF.

The V gene is TRBV5-4, the J gene TRBJ2-1; D is possibly TRBD2 (6 bases). This CDR3 has 15 residues. Germline loops: CDR1 SGHNT, CDR2 YYREEE (reference sequence). With 4 bases removed from V and 2 bases from J, the gap between germline ends came to 13 bases. CDR3 bases: TGTGCCAGCAGCCCCCCCCTAGCGACCTACAATGAGCAGTTCTTC. Amino acids: CASSPPLATYNEQFF.

V and J are TRBV9 and TRBJ2-2, with 7 bases identical to TRBD2. Trimming removed 1 base from V and 1 base from J; junction bases left unmatched: 4. From germline, CDR1 is SGDLS and CDR2 YYNGEE. This CDR3 has 16 amino acids. CDR3 in amino acids: CASSVTASGNTGELFF. The CDR3 DNA reads TGTGCCAGCAGCGTAACGGCTAGCGGGAACACCGGGGAGCTGTTTTTT.

The chain is built from TRBV18 and TRBJ2-7, with TRBD1 identical over 8 bases. The germline CDR1 and CDR2 sequences are KGHSH and LQKENI. V lost 8 bases, J lost 2 bases, and 5 bases stayed unmatched. The CDR3 length is 13 residues. The CDR3: CASAGQGPYEQYF. CDR3 bases: TGTGCCAGCGCCGGACAGGGCCCCTACGAGCAGTACTTC.

The V and J genes are TRBV5-6 and TRBJ1-1; D is possibly TRBD1 (6 bases). CDR3 size: 15 residues. Germline V gene sequence: CDR1 SGHDT, CDR2 YYEEEE. V lost 2 bases, J lost 4 bases, and 15 bases lay in between. In DNA, the CDR3 is TGTGCCAGCAGCTTCCGCGGGGGGCCGGGCACTGAAGCTTTCTTT. The encoded protein is CASSFRGGPGTEAFF.

The V and J genes are TRBV9 and TRBJ1-5, with D unclear. Germline CDR1 SGDLS, CDR2 YYNGEE. Between the trimmed V and J ends, which lost 3 bases and 1 base, there was a span of 5 bases. The CDR3 sequence is 13 residues long. The CDR3 reads CASSAWSNQPQHF. Written as DNA, the CDR3 is TGTGCCAGCAGCGCGTGGAGCAATCAGCCCCAGCATTTT.

As to this clone: The junction differs from germline at one of its ends, possibly a read error. The chain is built from TRBV9 and TRBJ2-2; no reliable D call. Germline V gives CDR1 SGDLS, CDR2 YYNGEE. The CDR3 spans 14 residues. The CDR3 region is CASTVGRDVGELFF. CDR3 DNA: TGTGCCAGCACCGTAGGTCGAGACGTCGGGGAGCTGTTTTTT.

The V gene is TRBV6-6, the J gene TRBJ2-1, with D tentatively TRBD2 (7 bases). Germline-derived CDR1 and CDR2 are MNHNY and SVGAGI (reference sequence). The CDR3 runs 13 residues. V lost 0 bases to trimming and J lost 10 bases, with 10 bases between them. The CDR3 sequence is CASSYSKGGEQFF. DNA for the CDR3: TGTGCCAGCAGTTACTCGAAGGGGGGGGAGCAGTTCTTC.

This rearrangement joins TRBV6-6 to TRBJ2-3; 12 bases line up with TRBD2. Germline assignment: CDR1 MNHNY and CDR2 SVGAGI (reference sequence). There are 15 residues in the CDR3. Trimming at V came to 7 bases and at J to 3 bases, leaving 5 bases not matched to a gene. CDR3 in DNA: TGTGCCAGCAACCTTCTAGCGGGAGGGACAGATACGCAGTATTTT. Translated: CASNLLAGGTDTQYF.

This rearrangement joins TRBV10-3 to TRBJ2-1; 7 bases agree with TRBD1. Germline CDR1 ENHRY, CDR2 SYGVKD. CDR3 length: 15 residues. The V and J ends lost 3 bases and 5 bases, in that order; junction bases with no gene match: 7. This CDR3 is CAISDRAGGNNEQFF. CDR3 in DNA: TGTGCCATCAGTGATAGGGCAGGGGGTAACAATGAGCAGTTCTTC.

The gene calls are TRBV27 and TRBJ1-5; D remains unclear. The CDR3 extends over 12 amino acids. Trimming took off 5 bases at V and 6 bases at J, with 8 bases between the two ends. CDR1 is MNHEY, CDR2 SMNVEV, per germline (reference sequence). The CDR3 region is CASSARGQPQHF. The CDR3 DNA is TGTGCCAGCAGTGCCCGGGGTCAGCCCCAGCATTTT.

CDR3 residues: CASSTSGTPYNEQFF. The CDR3, as DNA: TGTGCCAGCAGCACGAGCGGGACCCCCTACAATGAGCAGTTCTTC. The chain has TRBV7-3 and TRBJ2-1; TRBD2 agrees at 7 bases. J gave up 2 bases and V 5 bases, and 6 bases lay outside the gene matches. CDR3 length equals 15 residues. CDR1 SGHTA and CDR2 FQGTGA come from the germline V gene.